These T cell receptor beta chains were read from a single sample in a study of blood T cell repertoires in COVID-19. The table came from immunoSEQ multiplex PCR; TCRdb's copy has only in-frame clones and leaves some out. This sample has about 120,000 clones, with approximately 81% found just once. Sequencing used peripheral blood. The receptor source for this set is a man between 60 and 75 years old with acute or convalescent COVID-19. Each CDR3 is given with its conserved first and last residue. The order of the fields is CDR3 protein, CDR3 DNA, J gene, V gene, clone size, D gene. A D gene is named only where the DNA matches it firmly. Clone size is shown for a subset of rows, as once, few, many or a class of expanded clone.

cdr3_aa: CASSSTQGNTEAFF
cdr3_nt: TGTGCCAGCAGTTCGACACAGGGGAACACTGAAGCTTTCTTT
j_call: TRBJ1-1
v_call: TRBV28
clone_size: -
d_call: -

cdr3_aa: CAWTLGAAGGGYTF
cdr3_nt: TGTGCCTGGACCCTCGGGGCAGCAGGGGGGGGCTACACCTTC
j_call: TRBJ1-2
v_call: TRBV30
clone_size: -
d_call: TRBD1

cdr3_aa: CASSSGVIYEQYF
cdr3_nt: TGTGCCAGCAGCTCAGGGGTAATCTACGAGCAGTACTTC
j_call: TRBJ2-7
v_call: TRBV5-8
clone_size: -
d_call: -

cdr3_aa: CASSPRTSGYEQFF
cdr3_nt: TGCGCCAGCAGCCCCCGGACTAGCGGGTATGAGCAGTTCTTC
j_call: TRBJ2-1
v_call: TRBV4-3
clone_size: once
d_call: TRBD2

cdr3_aa: CASSLRTLNSPLHF
cdr3_nt: TGTGCCAGCAGCCTCAGGACACTTAATTCACCCCTCCACTTT
j_call: TRBJ1-6
v_call: TRBV28
clone_size: -
d_call: -

cdr3_aa: CASSYNQETQYF
cdr3_nt: TGTGCCAGCAGCTACAACCAAGAGACCCAGTACTTC
j_call: TRBJ2-5
v_call: TRBV11-2
clone_size: -
d_call: -

cdr3_aa: CASTSPGTSETQYF
cdr3_nt: TGCGCCAGCACATCCCCCGGGACAAGCGAGACCCAGTACTTC
j_call: TRBJ2-5
v_call: TRBV10-2
clone_size: few
d_call: -

cdr3_aa: CASSYPPGDRVEEQFF
cdr3_nt: TGTGCCAGCAGTTACCCGCCGGGGGACAGGGTAGAAGAGCAGTTCTTC
j_call: TRBJ2-1
v_call: TRBV28
clone_size: -
d_call: TRBD1

cdr3_aa: CASSWTSGRAGTGELFF
cdr3_nt: TGTGCCAGCAGCTGGACTAGCGGGAGGGCCGGGACCGGGGAGCTGTTTTTT
j_call: TRBJ2-2
v_call: TRBV11-2
clone_size: once
d_call: TRBD2

cdr3_aa: CASSESPETAFVTQYF
cdr3_nt: TGTGCCAGCAGTGAATCCCCTGAGACTGCCTTTGTGACCCAGTACTTC
j_call: TRBJ2-5
v_call: TRBV6-1
clone_size: once
d_call: -

cdr3_aa: CASSSDRGSYNEQFF
cdr3_nt: TGTGCCAGCAGCTCAGACAGGGGGTCCTACAATGAGCAGTTCTTC
j_call: TRBJ2-1
v_call: TRBV7-2
clone_size: once
d_call: TRBD1

cdr3_aa: CASSPSSGLAGRGEQFF
cdr3_nt: TGCGCCAGCAGCCCTTCTTCGGGACTAGCGGGAAGGGGTGAGCAGTTCTTC
j_call: TRBJ2-1
v_call: TRBV4-3
clone_size: -
d_call: TRBD2

cdr3_aa: CASSEEAGTEETQYF
cdr3_nt: TGTGCCAGCAGTGAAGAGGCAGGGACTGAGGAGACCCAGTACTTC
j_call: TRBJ2-5
v_call: TRBV6-1
clone_size: few
d_call: -

cdr3_aa: CASSDRVALTDTQYF
cdr3_nt: TGTGCCAGCAGTGACCGGGTAGCACTCACAGATACGCAGTATTTT
j_call: TRBJ2-3
v_call: TRBV2
clone_size: -
d_call: -

cdr3_aa: CASRGQVEKLFF
cdr3_nt: TGTGCCAGCCGGGGACAGGTAGAAAAACTGTTTTTT
j_call: TRBJ1-4
v_call: TRBV18
clone_size: once
d_call: TRBD1

cdr3_aa: CASSQGMSQPQHF
cdr3_nt: TGTGCCAGCAGTCAGGGAATGAGTCAGCCCCAGCATTTT
j_call: TRBJ1-5
v_call: TRBV27
clone_size: -
d_call: -

cdr3_aa: CASSQGLQETQYF
cdr3_nt: TGTGCCAGCAGCCAAGGACTCCAAGAGACCCAGTACTTC
j_call: TRBJ2-5
v_call: TRBV14
clone_size: -
d_call: -

cdr3_aa: CASSSLAGEVEQFF
cdr3_nt: TGTGCCAGCAGCTCTTTAGCGGGAGAGGTTGAGCAGTTCTTC
j_call: TRBJ2-1
v_call: TRBV5-6
clone_size: once
d_call: TRBD2

cdr3_aa: CSVGAREGNEQFF
cdr3_nt: TGCAGCGTTGGGGCGCGGGAGGGCAATGAGCAGTTCTTC
j_call: TRBJ2-1
v_call: TRBV29-1
clone_size: few
d_call: TRBD2

cdr3_aa: CASSFPPSGGRDEQFF
cdr3_nt: TGCGCCAGCAGCTTCCCTCCTAGCGGAGGGAGAGATGAGCAGTTCTTC
j_call: TRBJ2-1
v_call: TRBV5-1
clone_size: once
d_call: TRBD2

cdr3_aa: CASTLGGVTEAFF
cdr3_nt: TGTGCCAGCACCTTGGGAGGGGTCACTGAAGCTTTCTTT
j_call: TRBJ1-1
v_call: TRBV7-3
clone_size: -
d_call: -

cdr3_aa: CASSYSGSPSTYEQYF
cdr3_nt: TGTGCCAGCAGTTACTCGGGGAGCCCCTCAACCTACGAGCAGTACTTC
j_call: TRBJ2-7
v_call: TRBV6-5
clone_size: once
d_call: -

cdr3_aa: CASSVAGGPNEQFF
cdr3_nt: TGTGCCAGCAGCGTAGCGGGAGGGCCCAATGAGCAGTTCTTC
j_call: TRBJ2-1
v_call: TRBV9
clone_size: -
d_call: TRBD2

cdr3_aa: CSASAGQGAWEQYF
cdr3_nt: TGCAGTGCTAGTGCTGGACAGGGGGCATGGGAGCAGTACTTC
j_call: TRBJ2-7
v_call: TRBV20-1
clone_size: -
d_call: TRBD1

cdr3_aa: CASRTGGIYGYTF
cdr3_nt: TGTGCCAGCAGGACAGGGGGAATCTATGGCTACACCTTC
j_call: TRBJ1-2
v_call: TRBV2
clone_size: -
d_call: TRBD1

cdr3_aa: CASRLNPLVFTEAFF
cdr3_nt: TGTGCTAGCAGGCTCAACCCACTAGTCTTTACTGAAGCTTTCTTT
j_call: TRBJ1-1
v_call: TRBV6-5
clone_size: -
d_call: -

cdr3_aa: CATSDPGVYEQYF
cdr3_nt: TGTGCCACCAGTGACCCGGGGGTCTATGAGCAGTACTTC
j_call: TRBJ2-7
v_call: TRBV24-1
clone_size: -
d_call: -

cdr3_aa: CASSHNRDLGLKNYGYTF
cdr3_nt: TGTGCCAGCAGCCACAACAGGGACCTTGGCTTGAAAAACTATGGCTACACCTTC
j_call: TRBJ1-2
v_call: TRBV14
clone_size: few
d_call: -

cdr3_aa: CATSREGLKSGANVLTF
cdr3_nt: TGTGCCACCAGCAGGGAGGGGCTCAAATCTGGGGCCAACGTCCTGACTTTC
j_call: TRBJ2-6
v_call: TRBV15
clone_size: -
d_call: -

cdr3_aa: CATSRDRGSYNEQFF
cdr3_nt: TGTGCCACCAGCAGAGATAGAGGCTCCTACAATGAGCAGTTCTTC
j_call: TRBJ2-1
v_call: TRBV15
clone_size: -
d_call: -

cdr3_aa: CATRDRGSNEQFF
cdr3_nt: TGTGCCACCAGGGACAGGGGGAGCAATGAGCAGTTCTTC
j_call: TRBJ2-1
v_call: TRBV10-3
clone_size: -
d_call: TRBD1

cdr3_aa: CASSSELWADEQYF
cdr3_nt: TGCGCCAGCAGCTCCGAACTGTGGGCAGACGAGCAGTACTTC
j_call: TRBJ2-7
v_call: TRBV5-1
clone_size: -
d_call: -

cdr3_aa: CASRTSEGDTQYF
cdr3_nt: TGTGCCAGTAGGACTAGTGAGGGAGATACGCAGTATTTT
j_call: TRBJ2-3
v_call: TRBV19
clone_size: few
d_call: -

cdr3_aa: CASSSTSGRSYEQYF
cdr3_nt: TGTGCCAGCAGCTCCACTAGCGGGCGGTCCTACGAGCAGTACTTC
j_call: TRBJ2-7
v_call: TRBV7-9
clone_size: -
d_call: TRBD2

cdr3_aa: CASSLDRVSTDTQYF
cdr3_nt: TGTGCCAGCAGCTTAGATCGGGTGAGCACAGATACGCAGTATTTT
j_call: TRBJ2-3
v_call: TRBV11-2
clone_size: -
d_call: -

cdr3_aa: CASSLMGPTGTNTGELFF
cdr3_nt: TGTGCCAGCAGCTTAATGGGACCGACAGGGACGAACACCGGGGAGCTGTTTTTT
j_call: TRBJ2-2
v_call: TRBV7-2
clone_size: -
d_call: TRBD1

cdr3_aa: CASSHGPSSYNEQFF
cdr3_nt: TGTGCCAGCAGCCACGGTCCTAGCTCCTACAATGAGCAGTTCTTC
j_call: TRBJ2-1
v_call: TRBV7-8
clone_size: -
d_call: -